This passage covers 4 T cell receptor beta chains from one sample sequenced in a study of T cells in Graves' hyperthyroidism and ophthalmopathy. TCR beta CDR3 sequences were amplified from RNA transcripts. The HTBI primer set drove a first-round RT-PCR of the TCR CDR3. TCRdb fed the multiplex PCR reads into MiXCR, producing one record per CDR3 protein. Counted here are hundreds of thousands of distinct CDR3 sequences, around a quarter occurring once; the ten biggest clones make up about a quarter. The material sequenced was blood. These receptor sequences come from a man in his forties or fifties with Graves' hyperthyroidism that later progressed to Graves' ophthalmopathy.

The J gene is TRBJ2-7, the V gene TRBV7-2; 9 bases fit TRBD1. The CDR3 runs to 14 residues. From germline, CDR1 is SGHTA and CDR2 FQGNSA. After removal of 5 bases from V and 9 bases from J, the junction contained 11 bases not matched to a gene. Here the CDR3 reads CASSLNRGLKGQYF. The DNA for the CDR3 is TGTGCCAGCAGCCTAAACAGGGGGCTAAAGGGGCAGTACTTC.

This clonotype was observed at least ten times. The chain couples TRBV11-2 to TRBJ2-5; tentatively, D is TRBD1 (5 bases). The CDR3 is made up of 15 amino acids. V lost 0 bases and J lost 5, with 13 bases in between. Germline V gene data show CDR1 as SGHAT and CDR2 as FQNNGV. CDR3: CASSLEPQGMETQYF. As DNA, the CDR3 is TGTGCCAGCAGCTTAGAACCTCAGGGAATGGAGACCCAGTACTTC.

This clonotype was counted at least ten times. The chain carries TRBV7-9 and TRBJ1-1, with D tentatively TRBD1 (5 bases). The V end lost 9 bases, the J end lost 5 bases, and 19 bases lay between the germline ends. Germline V gene sequence: CDR1 SEHNR, CDR2 FQNEAQ (reference sequence). This CDR3 has 14 amino acids. This chain's CDR3 is CASLQASGGTEAFF. In nucleotides, the CDR3 is TGTGCCAGTCTTCAGGCGTCGGGGGGGACTGAAGCTTTCTTT.

This clonotype was observed many times. The chain recombines TRBV5-1 with TRBJ1-1; the match to TRBD1 covers 9 bases. Germline lookup yields CDR1 SGHRS and CDR2 YFSETQ. V shed 1 base, J shed 3 bases, and the junction held 10 bases outside the gene matches. The CDR3 extends over 17 amino acids. Here the CDR3 DNA reads TGCGCCAGCAGCTTGTACGGGACAGGGAGTGGACACACTGAAGCTTTCTTT. Its translation is CASSLYGTGSGHTEAFF.